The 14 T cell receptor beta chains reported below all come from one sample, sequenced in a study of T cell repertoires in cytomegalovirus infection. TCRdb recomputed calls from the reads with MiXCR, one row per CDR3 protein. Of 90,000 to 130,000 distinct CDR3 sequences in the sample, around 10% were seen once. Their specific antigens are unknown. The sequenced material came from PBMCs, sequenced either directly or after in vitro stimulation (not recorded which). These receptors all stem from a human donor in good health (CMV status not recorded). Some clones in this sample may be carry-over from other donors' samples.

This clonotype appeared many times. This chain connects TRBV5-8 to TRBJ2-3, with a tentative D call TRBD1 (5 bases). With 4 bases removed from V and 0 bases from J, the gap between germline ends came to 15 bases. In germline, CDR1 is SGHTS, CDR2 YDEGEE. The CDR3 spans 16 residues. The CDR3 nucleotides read TGTGCCAGCAGCCCTGACAGTCTCCTTAGCACAGATACGCAGTATTTT. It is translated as CASSPDSLLSTDTQYF.

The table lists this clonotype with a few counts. The CDR3 region is CASSGRDNGNTDTQYF. In DNA, the CDR3 is TGCGCCAGCAGCGGCCGGGACAACGGAAATACAGATACGCAGTATTTT. V and J are TRBV5-1 and TRBJ2-3, with D possibly being TRBD1 (6 bases). The ends were cut back, 4 bases at V and 3 bases at J, with 18 bases in the middle. The CDR3 runs to 16 residues. CDR1 and CDR2 (germline): SGHRS, YFSETQ.

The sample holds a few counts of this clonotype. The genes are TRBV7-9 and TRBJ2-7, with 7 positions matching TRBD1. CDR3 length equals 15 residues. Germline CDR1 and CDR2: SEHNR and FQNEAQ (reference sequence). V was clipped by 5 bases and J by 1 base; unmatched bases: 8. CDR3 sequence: CASSPTGVKSYEQYV. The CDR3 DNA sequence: TGTGCCAGCAGCCCTACAGGGGTGAAGTCCTACGAGCAGTACGTC.

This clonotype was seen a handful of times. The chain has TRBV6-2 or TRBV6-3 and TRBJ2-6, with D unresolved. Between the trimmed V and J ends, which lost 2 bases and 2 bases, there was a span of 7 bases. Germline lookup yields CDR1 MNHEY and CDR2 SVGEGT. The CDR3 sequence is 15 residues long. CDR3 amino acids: CASSYVRAGANVLTF. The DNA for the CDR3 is TGTGCCAGCAGTTACGTACGGGCTGGGGCCAACGTCCTGACTTTC.

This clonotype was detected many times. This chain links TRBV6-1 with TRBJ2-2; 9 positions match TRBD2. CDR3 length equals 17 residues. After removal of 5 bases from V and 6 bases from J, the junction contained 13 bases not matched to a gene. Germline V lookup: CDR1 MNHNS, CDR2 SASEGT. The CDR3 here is CASSSMSLAGWAGELFF. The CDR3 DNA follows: TGTGCCAGCAGTTCAATGTCTCTAGCGGGATGGGCCGGGGAGCTGTTTTTT.

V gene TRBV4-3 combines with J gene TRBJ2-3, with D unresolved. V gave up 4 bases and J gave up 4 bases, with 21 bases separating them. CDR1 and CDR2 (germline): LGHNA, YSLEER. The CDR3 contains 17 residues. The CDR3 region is CASSPSPAKAMSDTQYF. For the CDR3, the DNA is TGCGCCAGCAGCCCCAGCCCCGCTAAGGCAATGTCAGATACGCAGTATTTT.

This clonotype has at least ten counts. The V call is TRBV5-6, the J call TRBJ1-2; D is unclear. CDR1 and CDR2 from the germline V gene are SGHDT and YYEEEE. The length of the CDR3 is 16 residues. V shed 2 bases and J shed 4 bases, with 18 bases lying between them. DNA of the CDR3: TGTGCCAGCAGCTTCGGCTTTCTGCGGGAAGCCTATGGCTACACCTTC. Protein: CASSFGFLREAYGYTF.

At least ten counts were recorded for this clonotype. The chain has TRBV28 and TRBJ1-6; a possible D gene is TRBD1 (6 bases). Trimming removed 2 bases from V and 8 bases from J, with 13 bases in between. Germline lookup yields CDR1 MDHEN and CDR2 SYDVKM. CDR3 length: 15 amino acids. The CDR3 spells CASSLPGTMDSPLHF. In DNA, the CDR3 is TGTGCCAGCAGTTTACCCGGGACAATGGATTCACCCCTCCACTTT.

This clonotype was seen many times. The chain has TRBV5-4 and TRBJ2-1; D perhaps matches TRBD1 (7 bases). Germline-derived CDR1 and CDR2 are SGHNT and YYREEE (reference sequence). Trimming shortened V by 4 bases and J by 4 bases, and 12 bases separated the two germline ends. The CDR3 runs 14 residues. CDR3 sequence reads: CASSAQGGYNEQFF. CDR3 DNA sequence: TGTGCCAGCAGCGCCCAGGGGGGTTACAATGAGCAGTTCTTC.

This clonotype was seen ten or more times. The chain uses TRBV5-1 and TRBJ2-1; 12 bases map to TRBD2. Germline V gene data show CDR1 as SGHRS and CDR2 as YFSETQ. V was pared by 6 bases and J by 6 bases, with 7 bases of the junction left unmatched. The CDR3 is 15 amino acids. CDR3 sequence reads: CASTTRLAGANEQFF. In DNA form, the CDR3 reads TGCGCCAGCACCACCAGACTAGCGGGAGCCAATGAGCAGTTCTTC.

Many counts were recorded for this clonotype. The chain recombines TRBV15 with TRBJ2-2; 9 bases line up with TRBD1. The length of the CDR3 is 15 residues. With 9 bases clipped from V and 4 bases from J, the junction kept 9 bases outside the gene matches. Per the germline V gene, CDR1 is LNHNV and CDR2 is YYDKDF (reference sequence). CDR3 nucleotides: TGTGCCACTAGAACAGGGGGCTCAGCCACCGGGGAGCTGTTTTTT. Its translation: CATRTGGSATGELFF.

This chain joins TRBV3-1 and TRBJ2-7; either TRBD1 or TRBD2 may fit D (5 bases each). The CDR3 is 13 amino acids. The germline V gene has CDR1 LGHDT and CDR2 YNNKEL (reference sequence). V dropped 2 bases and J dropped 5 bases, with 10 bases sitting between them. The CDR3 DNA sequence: TGTGCCAGCAGCCAACACGGGGCCGACGAGCAGTACTTC. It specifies CASSQHGADEQYF.

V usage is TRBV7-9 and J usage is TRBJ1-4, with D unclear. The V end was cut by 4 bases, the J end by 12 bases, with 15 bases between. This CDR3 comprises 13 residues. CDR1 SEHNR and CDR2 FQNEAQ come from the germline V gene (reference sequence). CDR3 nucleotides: TGTGCCAGCAGCTCCCACAACACGGTTCAACTGTTTTTT. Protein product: CASSSHNTVQLFF.

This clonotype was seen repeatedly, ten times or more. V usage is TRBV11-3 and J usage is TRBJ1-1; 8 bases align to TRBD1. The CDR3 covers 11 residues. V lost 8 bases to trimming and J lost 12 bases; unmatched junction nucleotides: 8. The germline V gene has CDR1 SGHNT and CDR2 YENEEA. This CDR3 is CASGTGLEPFF. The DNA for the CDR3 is TGTGCCAGCGGGACAGGACTCGAACCTTTCTTT.